A single sample gave rise to the 17 T cell receptor beta chains below, sequenced in a study of CXCR3-negative and CXCR3-positive naive CD8 T cells (dated by TCRdb to the late 2010s). On the study overall, not on this receptor specifically: TRB CDR3s from CXCR3-positive naive cells showed higher hydrophobicity (lower Kidera factor 4), lower energy, and higher strength and volume indices than CXCR3-negative naive cells.

TCRdb shows the sequencer as NextSeq 550. The Human TCR Profiling Kit (MiLaboratory) was used to prepare UMI-labeled 5' RACE TRB cDNA libraries. The reads were reprocessed in TCRdb, with one entry per CDR3 protein sequence and no accompanying DNA. This sample's table contains 130,000 or so distinct CDR3 sequences. The ten biggest clones cover 0.41% of the sample. Antigen specificity for these receptors is unknown. Sequenced input: naive CXCR3+ CD8+ T cells from blood. In the paper's terms, the cell subset or site label means: CD45RO-CCR7+CD27+CD95- naive CD8+ T cells expressing CXCR3 (TNR3+). These receptors were obtained from a human donor in good health. Some clones in this sample may be carry-over from other donors' samples.

The chain uses TRBV29-1 and TRBJ1-3. The CDR3 sequence is 13 residues long. The germline V gene has CDR1 SQVTM and CDR2 ANQGSEA. The CDR3 sequence: CSVEEGAGNTIYF.

This chain uses TRBV7-9 with TRBJ2-5; TCRdb's D gene call, TRBD2, goes unchecked for lack of DNA. CDR3 size: 15 residues. The V gene's germline CDR1 is SEHNR and CDR2 FQNEAQ (reference sequence). CDR3 in amino acids: CASSWGLADGQTQYF.

This sequence joins TRBV7-9 and TRBJ2-2. CDR3 length: 13 residues. From germline, CDR1 is SEHNR and CDR2 FQNEAQ (reference sequence). The CDR3 loop is CASSLDTTGELFF.

This sequence joins TRBV7-3 and TRBJ2-3; TCRdb lists TRBD1, though no DNA is available to test this call. Germline V gene data show CDR1 as SGHTA and CDR2 as FQGTGA. This CDR3 has 18 amino acids. Here the CDR3 reads CASTLGLDRDTSTDTQYF.

This chain uses TRBV28 with TRBJ2-7; the D call from TCRdb, TRBD1, cannot be confirmed without DNA. The CDR3 runs 13 residues. Germline V gene data show CDR1 as MDHEN and CDR2 as SYDVKM. The chain's CDR3 is CASLDRTVDEQYF.

Here the CDR3 reads CASSQGSEGWETQYF. This chain links TRBV4-3 with TRBJ2-5; there is no DNA to check the TCRdb D call of TRBD2. The CDR3 loop spans 15 amino acids. Germline V lookup: CDR1 LGHNA, CDR2 YSLEER.

V usage is TRBV12-3 or TRBV12-4 and J usage is TRBJ2-1; as DNA is missing, the TRBD1 call by TCRdb cannot be tested. This CDR3 has 13 amino acids. The CDR3 here is CASMGGPYNEQFF.

The chain joins TRBV14 to TRBJ2-1; the TCRdb D gene call, TRBD2, has no DNA to confirm it. This CDR3 spans 19 amino acids. Germline loops: CDR1 SGHDN, CDR2 FVKESK. CDR3 amino acids: CASSPLGGSRANYCNEQFF.

CDR3 protein: CSVEGVLPQFF. The chain uses TRBV29-1 and TRBJ2-1. The V gene's germline CDR1 is SQVTM and CDR2 ANQGSEA. The CDR3 contains 11 residues.

This chain links TRBV28 with TRBJ2-3; the TCRdb call, TRBD2, lacks DNA for checking. The CDR3 spans 17 residues. In germline, CDR1 is MDHEN, CDR2 SYDVKM. CDR3 amino acids: CASSPPGLAGYTDTQYF.

J is TRBJ2-5 and V is TRBV29-1. The CDR3 has 13 amino acids. CDR1 is SQVTM and CDR2 is ANQGSEA in the germline V gene. The CDR3 sequence: CSAQSGVQETQYF.

The rearrangement joins TRBV24-1 to TRBJ2-2. Germline V gives CDR1 KGHDR, CDR2 SFDVKD. The CDR3 contains 14 residues. CDR3 region: CATSDLWGTGELFF.

CDR3 in amino acids: CASSLGVGEQFF. The rearrangement links TRBV28 to TRBJ2-1; TCRdb's D call of TRBD1 is untestable without DNA. The CDR3 has 12 residues. Germline V gene lookup returns CDR1 MDHEN and CDR2 SYDVKM.

V usage is TRBV6-5 and J usage is TRBJ2-3; the TCRdb call, TRBD2, lacks DNA for checking. CDR1 MNHEY and CDR2 SVGAGI come from the germline V gene. The CDR3 totals 15 residues. CDR3 protein: CASSDTSGPSDTQYF.

This chain joins TRBV7-3 and TRBJ2-1. This CDR3 is built from 13 residues. Germline CDR1 SGHTA, CDR2 FQGTGA. This CDR3 reads CASSLTPENEQFF.

The chain couples TRBV11-2 to TRBJ1-2; absent DNA, TCRdb's TRBD1 call cannot be checked. Germline V CDR1 and CDR2: SGHAT, FQNNGV. The CDR3 contains 15 residues. The CDR3 reads CASSPVVTGKDGYTF.

This sequence joins TRBV7-9 and TRBJ2-7; the TCRdb call, TRBD2, lacks DNA for checking. From germline, CDR1 is SEHNR and CDR2 FQNEAQ (reference sequence). This CDR3 is 15 amino acids long. This CDR3 reads CASSSGLAESYEQYF.